This TCR beta chain was observed in a study (dated by TCRdb to 2021 to 2024). PBMCs were isolated from peripheral blood, and genomic DNA from unsorted PBMCs was used for TCR beta sequencing. Points on this clone: Its antigen is currently not known. There are no base qualities to consult, and no much larger clone falls within one base.

Results the study describes overall, beyond this receptor: Further investigation, including longitudinal sampling and assessment of a control group, is stated by the authors to be required.

Survey-level sequencing on the immunoSEQ platform was used to profile TCR beta chain repertoires. Per the original workflow: Repertoire diversity was quantified as the inverse Simpson index, and CDR3 amino acid length spectratypes and V-J pairing frequencies were compared. To annotate clonotypes specific to SARS-CoV-2, CMV, influenza A and EBV, TCR beta CDR3 sequences were compared against VDJdb. TCRdb provides this immuneACCESS table in a form limited to in-frame rearrangements. Some clones are lacking; in checked studies, under half of them reflect an unresolved V gene, and why the rest are absent is not known. V and J calls and clone size are given by that table; D and trimming were obtained from the DNA. This sample gives 60,000 to 75,000 clones in total; 80% to 95% of them show up just once. The leading ten clones occupy under 4.5% of the sample. The origin of this receptor is a man aged 40-55 years with rheumatoid arthritis. Material: PBMCs.

The DNA reads as follows: TGTGCCAGCAGCCGGACAGGGGTGGGTCAGCCCCAGCATTTT. It translates to CASSRTGVGQPQHF. The chain is assembled from TRBV6-2 or TRBV6-3 and TRBJ1-5; 9 bases in the middle match TRBD1. The CDR3 covers 14 residues, taking in both the cysteine and the phenylalanine. The entry retains the CDR3 DNA only, 42 bases that are in frame from base 1. The germline V gene sets CDR1 to MNHEY and CDR2 to SVGEGT. Ends trimmed: V by 6 bases, J by 6 bases; bases unmatched to a gene: 6.